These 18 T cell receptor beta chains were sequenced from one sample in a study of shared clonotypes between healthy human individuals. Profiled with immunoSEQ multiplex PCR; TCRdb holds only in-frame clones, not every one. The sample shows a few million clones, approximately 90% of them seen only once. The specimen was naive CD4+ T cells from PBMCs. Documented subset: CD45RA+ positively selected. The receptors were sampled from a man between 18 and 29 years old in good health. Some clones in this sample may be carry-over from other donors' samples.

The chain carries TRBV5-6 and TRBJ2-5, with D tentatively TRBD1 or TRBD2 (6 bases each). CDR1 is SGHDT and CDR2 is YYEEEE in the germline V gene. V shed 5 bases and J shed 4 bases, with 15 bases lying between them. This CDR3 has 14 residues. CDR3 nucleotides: TGTGCCAGCAGGGAATGGGGGGCAGGAGAGACCCAGTACTTC. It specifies CASREWGAGETQYF.

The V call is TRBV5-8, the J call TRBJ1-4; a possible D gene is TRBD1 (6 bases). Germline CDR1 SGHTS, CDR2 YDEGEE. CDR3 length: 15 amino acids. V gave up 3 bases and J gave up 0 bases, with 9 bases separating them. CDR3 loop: CASSSAGATNEKLFF. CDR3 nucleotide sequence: TGTGCCAGCAGCTCCGCAGGGGCAACTAATGAAAAACTGTTTTTT.

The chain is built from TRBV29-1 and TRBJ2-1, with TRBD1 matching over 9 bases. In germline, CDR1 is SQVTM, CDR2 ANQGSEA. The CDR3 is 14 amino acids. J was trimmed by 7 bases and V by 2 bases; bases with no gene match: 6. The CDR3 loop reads CSVERGTGLNEQFF. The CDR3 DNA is TGCAGCGTTGAACGCGGGACAGGGTTGAATGAGCAGTTCTTC.

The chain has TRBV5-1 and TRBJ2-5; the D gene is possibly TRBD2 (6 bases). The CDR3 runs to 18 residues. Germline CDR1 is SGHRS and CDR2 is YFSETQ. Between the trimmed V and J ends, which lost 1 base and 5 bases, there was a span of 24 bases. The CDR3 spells CASSLFYGGRRSGETQYF. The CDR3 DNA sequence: TGCGCCAGCAGCTTGTTCTATGGGGGGAGAAGATCTGGGGAGACCCAGTACTTC.

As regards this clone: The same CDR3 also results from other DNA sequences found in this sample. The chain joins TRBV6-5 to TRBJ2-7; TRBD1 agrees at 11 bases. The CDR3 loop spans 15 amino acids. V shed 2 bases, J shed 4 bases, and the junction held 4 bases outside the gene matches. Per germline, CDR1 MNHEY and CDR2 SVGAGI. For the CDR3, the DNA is TGTGCCAGCAGTTACACCGGGACAGGGGGATACGAGCAGTACTTC. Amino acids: CASSYTGTGGYEQYF.

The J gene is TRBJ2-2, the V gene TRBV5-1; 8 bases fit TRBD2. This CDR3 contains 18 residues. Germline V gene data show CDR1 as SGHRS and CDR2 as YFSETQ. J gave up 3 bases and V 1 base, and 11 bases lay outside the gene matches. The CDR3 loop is CASSLIPLQAGDTGELFF. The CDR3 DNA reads TGCGCCAGCAGCTTGATTCCCTTGCAAGCGGGAGACACCGGGGAGCTGTTTTTT.

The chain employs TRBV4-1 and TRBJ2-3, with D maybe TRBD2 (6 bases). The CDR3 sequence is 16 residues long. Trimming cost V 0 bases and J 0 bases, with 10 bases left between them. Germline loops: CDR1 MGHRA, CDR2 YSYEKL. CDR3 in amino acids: CASSQDRLVSTDTQYF. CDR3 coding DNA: TGCGCCAGCAGCCAAGATCGACTAGTTAGCACAGATACGCAGTATTTT.

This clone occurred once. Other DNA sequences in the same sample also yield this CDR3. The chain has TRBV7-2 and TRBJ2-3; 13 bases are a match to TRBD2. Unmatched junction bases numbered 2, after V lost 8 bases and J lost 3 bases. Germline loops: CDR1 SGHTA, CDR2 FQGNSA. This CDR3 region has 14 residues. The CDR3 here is CASSLAGGTDTQYF. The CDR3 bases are TGTGCCAGCTCACTAGCGGGAGGGACAGATACGCAGTATTTT. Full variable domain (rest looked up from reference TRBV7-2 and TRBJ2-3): GAGVSQSPSNKVTEKGKDVELRCDPISGHTALYWYRQSLGQGLEFLIYFQGNSAPDKSGLPSDRFSAERTGGSVSTLTIQRTQQEDSAVYLCASSLAGGTDTQYFGPGTRLTVL.

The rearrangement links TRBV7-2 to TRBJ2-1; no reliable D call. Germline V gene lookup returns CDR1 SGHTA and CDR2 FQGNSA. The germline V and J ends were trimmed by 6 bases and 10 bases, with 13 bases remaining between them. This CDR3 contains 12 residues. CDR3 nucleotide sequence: TGTGCCAGCAGGGACCCTATGGGGGAGCAGTTCTTC. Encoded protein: CASRDPMGEQFF.

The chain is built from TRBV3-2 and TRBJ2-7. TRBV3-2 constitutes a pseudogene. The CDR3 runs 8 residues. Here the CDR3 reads CASIEQYF. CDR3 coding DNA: TGTGCCAGCATCGAGCAGTACTTC.

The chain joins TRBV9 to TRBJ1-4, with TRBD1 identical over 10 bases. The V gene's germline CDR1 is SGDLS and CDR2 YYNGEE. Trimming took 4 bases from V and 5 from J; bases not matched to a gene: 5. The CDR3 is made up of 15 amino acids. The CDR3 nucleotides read TGTGCCAGCAGCCTCAGGACAGGGGGGAATGAAAAACTGTTTTTT. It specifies CASSLRTGGNEKLFF.

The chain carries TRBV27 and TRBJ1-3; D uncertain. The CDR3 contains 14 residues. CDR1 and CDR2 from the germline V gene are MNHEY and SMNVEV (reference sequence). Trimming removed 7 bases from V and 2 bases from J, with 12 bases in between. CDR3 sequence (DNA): TGTGCCAGCACTCTAGGGAGTACTGGAAACACCATATATTTT. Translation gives CASTLGSTGNTIYF.

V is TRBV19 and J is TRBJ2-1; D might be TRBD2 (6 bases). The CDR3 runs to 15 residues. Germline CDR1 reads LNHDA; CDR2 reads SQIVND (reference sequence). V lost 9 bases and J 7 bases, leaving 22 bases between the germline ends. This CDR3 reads CASTFWGESTNEQFF. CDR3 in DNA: TGTGCCAGCACGTTTTGGGGGGAGTCTACTAATGAGCAGTTCTTC.

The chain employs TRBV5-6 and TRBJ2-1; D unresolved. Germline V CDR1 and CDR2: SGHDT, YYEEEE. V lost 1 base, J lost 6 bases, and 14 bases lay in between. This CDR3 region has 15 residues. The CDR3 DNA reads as TGTGCCAGCAGCTTGAGTGGGATAGGTGCCAATGAGCAGTTCTTC. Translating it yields CASSLSGIGANEQFF. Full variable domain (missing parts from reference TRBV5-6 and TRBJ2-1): DAGVTQSPTHLIKTRGQQVTLRCSPKSGHDTVSWYQQALGQGPQFIFQYYEEEERQRGNFPDRFSGHQFPNYSSELNVNALLLGDSALYLCASSLSGIGANEQFFGPGTRLTVL.

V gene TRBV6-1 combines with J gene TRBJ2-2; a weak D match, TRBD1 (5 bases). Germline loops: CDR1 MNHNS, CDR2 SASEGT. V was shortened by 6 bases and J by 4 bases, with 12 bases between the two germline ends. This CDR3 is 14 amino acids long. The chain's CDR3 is CASRIQGATGELFF. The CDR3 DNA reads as TGTGCCAGCAGGATCCAGGGCGCCACCGGGGAGCTGTTTTTT.

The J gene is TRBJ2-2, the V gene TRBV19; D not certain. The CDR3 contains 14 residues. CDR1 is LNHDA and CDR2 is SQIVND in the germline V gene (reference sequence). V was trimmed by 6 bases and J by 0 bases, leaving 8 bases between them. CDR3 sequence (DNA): TGTGCCAGTAGACAGCGAACGAACACCGGGGAGCTGTTTTTT. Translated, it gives CASRQRTNTGELFF.

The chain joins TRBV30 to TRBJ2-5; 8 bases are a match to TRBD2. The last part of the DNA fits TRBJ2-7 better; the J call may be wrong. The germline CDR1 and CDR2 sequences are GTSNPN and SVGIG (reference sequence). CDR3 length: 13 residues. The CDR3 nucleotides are TGTGCCTGGGCGGGGGGAATATCCTACGAGCAGTACTTC. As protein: CAWAGGISYEQYF.

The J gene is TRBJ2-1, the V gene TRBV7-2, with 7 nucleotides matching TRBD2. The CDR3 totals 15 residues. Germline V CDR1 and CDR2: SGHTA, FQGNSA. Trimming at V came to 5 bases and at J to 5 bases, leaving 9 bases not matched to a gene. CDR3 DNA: TGTGCCAGCAGCAGGCCGGGACTACCTAACAATGAGCAGTTCTTC. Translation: CASSRPGLPNNEQFF.